Following are 2 T cell receptor beta chains from one sample sequenced in a study of control samples from healthy donors and cancer patients (TCRdb year 2020). Libraries were built with the immunoSEQ multiplex PCR assay. Not all clones reach the TCRdb copy of this immuneACCESS table, which keeps in-frame sequences only. Checked studies attribute under half of the gap to unresolved V genes and leave the rest unexplained. The sample table contains 130,000 or so clones; only one count was recorded for 90% to 95% of them. The ten largest clones take up 13% to 15% of the sample. The sequenced sample was PBMCs. These receptors were obtained from a man in his sixties with colorectal cancer.

This chain connects TRBV12-5 to TRBJ2-2, with D possibly being TRBD1 (7 bases). The germline V gene has CDR1 LGHNT and CDR2 FRNRAP. The CDR3 length is 16 residues. V shed 3 bases and J shed 4 bases, with 15 bases lying between them. CDR3 in amino acids: CASGFRQGGVTGELFF. In nucleotides, the CDR3 is TGTGCTAGTGGTTTCAGACAGGGCGGGGTCACCGGGGAGCTGTTTTTT.

V is TRBV5-5 and J is TRBJ2-7; no firm D call. CDR3 length equals 14 residues. V lost 0 bases and J lost 3, with 10 bases in between. CDR1 and CDR2 from the germline V gene are SGHKS and YYEKEE (reference sequence). The CDR3 sequence is CASSLDQEGYEQYF. The CDR3 DNA reads TGTGCCAGCAGCTTGGACCAGGAAGGCTACGAGCAGTACTTC. Based on the CDR3 plus reference TRBV5-5 and TRBJ2-7, the full variable domain is DAGVTQSPTHLIKTRGQQVTLRCSPISGHKSVSWYQQVLGQGPQFIFQYYEKEERGRGNFPDRFSARQFPNYSSELNVNALLLGDSALYLCASSLDQEGYEQYFGPGTRLTVT.